The next 17 T cell receptor beta chains were all read from a single sample in a study of read filtering for tumor transcriptome and immune sequencing. Molecular barcoded adaptors covering alpha/delta and beta/gamma chains were used on about 390 ng RNA. MiXCR was run by TCRdb on the reads, yielding one entry per CDR3 protein. Here the sample spans 100,000 to 150,000 distinct CDR3 sequences, 13% being singletons. Specimen: a population of CD138-negative cells sorted from bone marrow. All receptors derive from a donor aged 40 or over with multiple myeloma.

This clonotype has at least ten counts. V and J are TRBV20-1 and TRBJ1-1; no clear D gene. The CDR3 runs 14 residues. Germline lookup yields CDR1 DFQATT and CDR2 SNEGSKA (reference sequence). Trimming left V 0 bases short and J 2 bases short, with 10 bases between. CDR3 coding DNA: TGCAGTGCTAGAGACGGACGGCGTAACACTGAAGCTTTCTTT. Its protein is CSARDGRRNTEAFF.

This chain links TRBV5-5 with TRBJ2-3, with 13 bases that match TRBD2. Germline CDR1 SGHKS, CDR2 YYEKEE (reference sequence). The CDR3 length is 16 residues. V shed 3 bases and J 10 bases; nucleotides not matched to a gene: 11. The CDR3 protein is CASSSKLAGGPGAQYF. Here the CDR3 DNA reads TGTGCCAGCAGCTCAAAACTAGCGGGAGGGCCTGGAGCGCAGTATTTT.

This clonotype came up many times. The chain joins TRBV3-1 to TRBJ2-6; no reliable D call. V was pared by 6 bases and J by 2 bases, with 11 bases between. This CDR3 comprises 15 residues. The germline V gene encodes CDR1 LGHDT and CDR2 YNNKEL (reference sequence). The CDR3 loop reads CASSSHTAGANVLTF. CDR3 DNA sequence: TGTGCCAGCAGTAGCCACACAGCTGGGGCCAACGTCCTGACTTTC.

About this clonotype: One base separates it from a far larger clone, so it is likely a read error. The chain uses TRBV9 and TRBJ2-1; D possibly corresponds to TRBD2 (5 bases). The germline gives CDR1 SGDLS, CDR2 YYNGEE. The length of the CDR3 is 13 residues. The CDR3 region is CASNLDWDNEQFF. In DNA, the CDR3 is TGCGCCAGCAACTTGGACTGGGACAATGAGCAGTTCTTC. Based on the CDR3 plus reference TRBV9 and TRBJ2-1, the full variable domain is DSGVTQTPKHLITATGQRVTLRCSPRSGDLSVYWYQQSLDQGLQFLIQYYNGEERAKGNILERFSAQQFPDLHSELNLSSLELGDSALYFCASNLDWDNEQFFGPGTRLTVL.

This clonotype was recorded many times. In DNA, the CDR3 is TGTGCCAGCAGCTCCGAGGGGGGGCCTGAAGCTTTCTTT. As protein: CASSSEGGPEAFF. The V and J genes are TRBV9 and TRBJ1-1; D is perhaps TRBD1 (6 bases). This CDR3 is 13 amino acids long. Germline V gene data show CDR1 as SGDLS and CDR2 as YYNGEE. Trimming left V 4 bases short and J 6 bases short, with 13 bases between.

This clonotype was seen ten or more times. The chain has TRBV5-1 and TRBJ2-1, with 7 bases fitting TRBD2. The germline gives CDR1 SGHRS, CDR2 YFSETQ. CDR3 size: 16 residues. V gave up 0 bases and J gave up 0 bases; unmatched junction bases: 3. The CDR3 region is CASSLDERDSYNEQFF. The CDR3 bases are TGCGCCAGCAGCTTGGACGAGCGGGACTCCTACAATGAGCAGTTCTTC. The full variable domain, with the rest looked up from reference TRBV5-1 and TRBJ2-1, is KAGVTQTPRYLIKTRGQQVTLSCSPISGHRSVSWYQQTPGQGLQFLFEYFSETQRNKGNFPGRFSGRQFSNSRSEMNVSTLELGDSALYLCASSLDERDSYNEQFFGPGTRLTVL.

Worth noting for this clonotype: A read error may explain this, as a much larger clone is one base away. J is TRBJ2-3 and V is TRBV9; no reliable D call. Per the germline V gene, CDR1 is SGDLS and CDR2 is YYNGEE. This CDR3 contains 15 residues. Trimming removed 3 bases from V and 0 bases from J, with 11 bases in between. CDR3 residues: CASSARTTSTDTQYF. CDR3 DNA: TGTGCCAGCAGCGCGCGGACGACTAGCACAGATACGCAGTATTTT.

CDR3 sequence reads: CASSLSGSLSYNEQFF. CDR3 nucleotides: TGTGCCAGCAGCTTGTCAGGGTCCCTCTCCTACAATGAGCAGTTCTTC. The chain employs TRBV5-6 and TRBJ2-1; D is perhaps TRBD1 (5 bases). Looked up from germline, CDR1 is SGHDT and CDR2 is YYEEEE. The germline V and J ends were trimmed by 1 base and 0 bases, with 11 bases remaining between them. This CDR3 region has 16 residues.

This clonotype was seen ten or more times. The chain couples TRBV3-1 to TRBJ2-3, with D possibly matching TRBD1 (5 bases). Germline-derived CDR1 and CDR2 are LGHDT and YNNKEL (reference sequence). The CDR3 has 16 residues. V shed 4 bases and J shed 5 bases, with 19 bases lying between them. The CDR3 here is CASSRNQGVHGDTQYF. CDR3 DNA sequence: TGTGCCAGCAGCCGCAACCAGGGCGTGCATGGAGATACGCAGTATTTT.

There are many counts of this clonotype. This sequence joins TRBV6-5 and TRBJ2-1; D is perhaps TRBD1 (6 bases). V was trimmed by 2 bases and J by 2 bases, leaving 10 bases between them. The CDR3 has 15 residues. Looked up from germline, CDR1 is MNHEY and CDR2 is SVGAGI. The CDR3 reads CASSYVAGAYNEQFF. The CDR3 DNA reads as TGTGCCAGCAGTTACGTTGCAGGGGCCTACAATGAGCAGTTCTTC.

This chain links TRBV27 with TRBJ1-5; possibly TRBD1 for D (5 bases). Germline CDR1 and CDR2: MNHEY and SMNVEV (reference sequence). Trimming took off 6 bases at V and 0 bases at J, with 12 bases between the two ends. This CDR3 is 15 amino acids long. The CDR3 DNA follows: TGTGCCAGCAGCGGGGCAGGTAATAGCAATCAGCCCCAGCATTTT. As protein: CASSGAGNSNQPQHF.

This clonotype was recorded at least ten times. This chain connects TRBV10-3 to TRBJ2-5; TRBD2 is a possible D gene (5 bases). The CDR3 loop spans 15 amino acids. Germline V CDR1 and CDR2: ENHRY, SYGVKD. V was cut by 0 bases and J by 4 bases, with 12 bases left in between. In DNA form, the CDR3 reads TGTGCCATCAGTGAGTCGACGGGGATTGGAGAGACCCAGTACTTC. Translated, it gives CAISESTGIGETQYF.

This clonotype was detected ten times or more. This chain links TRBV12-2 with TRBJ1-1; the table's D call of TRBD1 was not tested on the DNA. TRBV12-2 is annotated as a pseudogene. This CDR3 is 19 amino acids long. CDR3 coding DNA: TGTGCAAGTCGCTTAACCCTCCGGGACAGGGATGTTCAGAACACTGAAGCTTTCTTT. This gives the protein CASRLTLRDRDVQNTEAFF.

At least ten counts were recorded for this clonotype. The chain uses TRBV6-1 and TRBJ1-1; 8 bases align to TRBD1. V dropped 3 bases and J dropped 0; count of bases not matched to a gene: 3. The CDR3 covers 15 residues. Germline CDR1 reads MNHNS; CDR2 reads SASEGT. The chain's CDR3 is CASSDRGQMNTEAFF. For the CDR3, the DNA is TGTGCCAGCAGTGACAGGGGGCAGATGAACACTGAAGCTTTCTTT.

This clonotype was observed many times. V usage is TRBV6-5 and J usage is TRBJ2-1, with 8 bases aligning to TRBD2. V dropped 3 bases and J dropped 2; count of bases not matched to a gene: 3. This CDR3 is 15 amino acids long. Germline values: CDR1 MNHEY, CDR2 SVGAGI. Here the CDR3 reads CASSYTSGAYNEQFF. DNA of the CDR3: TGTGCCAGCAGTTATACTAGCGGTGCCTACAATGAGCAGTTCTTC.

This clonotype was picked up many times. The chain couples TRBV20-1 to TRBJ2-7; D assignment may be TRBD1 or TRBD2 (5 bases each). V dropped 2 bases and J dropped 7 bases, with 15 bases sitting between them. Germline CDR1 and CDR2: DFQATT and SNEGSKA (reference sequence). The CDR3 contains 13 residues. The CDR3 spells CSARQSRGEEQYF. The CDR3 bases are TGCAGTGCTAGACAATCAAGGGGAGAGGAGCAGTACTTC.

This clonotype came up many times. This sequence joins TRBV4-1 and TRBJ1-1; D uncertain. Trimming removed 4 bases from V and 0 bases from J, with 12 bases in between. The CDR3 is made up of 15 amino acids. Germline V CDR1 and CDR2: MGHRA, YSYEKL. CDR3 residues: CASSLQNLMNTEAFF. The CDR3 region has the DNA TGCGCCAGCAGCCTACAGAATTTGATGAACACTGAAGCTTTCTTT.